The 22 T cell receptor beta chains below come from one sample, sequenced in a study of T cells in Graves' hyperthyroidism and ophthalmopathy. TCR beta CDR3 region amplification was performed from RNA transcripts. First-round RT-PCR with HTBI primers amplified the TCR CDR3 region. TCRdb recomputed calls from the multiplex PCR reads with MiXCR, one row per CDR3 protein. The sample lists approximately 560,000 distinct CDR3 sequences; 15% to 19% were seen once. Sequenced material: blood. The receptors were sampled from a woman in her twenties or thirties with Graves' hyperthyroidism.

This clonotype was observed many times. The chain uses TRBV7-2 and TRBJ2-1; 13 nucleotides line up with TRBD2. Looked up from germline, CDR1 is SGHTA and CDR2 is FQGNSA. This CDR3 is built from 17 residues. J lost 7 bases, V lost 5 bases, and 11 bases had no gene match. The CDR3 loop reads CASSPFTGTSGKNEQFF. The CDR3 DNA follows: TGTGCCAGCAGCCCCTTTACCGGGACTAGCGGGAAGAATGAGCAGTTCTTC.

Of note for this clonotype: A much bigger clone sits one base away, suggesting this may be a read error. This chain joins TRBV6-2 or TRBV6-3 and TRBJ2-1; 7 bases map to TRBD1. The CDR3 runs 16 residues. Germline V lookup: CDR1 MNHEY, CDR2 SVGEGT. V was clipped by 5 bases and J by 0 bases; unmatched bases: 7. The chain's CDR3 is CASSGGQDYSYNEQFF. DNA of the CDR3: TGTGCCAGCAGTGGTGGACAGGATTACTCCTACAATGAGCAGTTCTTC.

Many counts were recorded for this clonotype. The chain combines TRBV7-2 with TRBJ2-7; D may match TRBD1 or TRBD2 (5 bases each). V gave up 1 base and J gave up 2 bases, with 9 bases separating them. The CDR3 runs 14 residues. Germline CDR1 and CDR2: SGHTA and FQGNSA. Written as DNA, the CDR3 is TGTGCCAGCAGCTTAGAGGGGAGCGCCTACGAGCAGTACTTC. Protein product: CASSLEGSAYEQYF.

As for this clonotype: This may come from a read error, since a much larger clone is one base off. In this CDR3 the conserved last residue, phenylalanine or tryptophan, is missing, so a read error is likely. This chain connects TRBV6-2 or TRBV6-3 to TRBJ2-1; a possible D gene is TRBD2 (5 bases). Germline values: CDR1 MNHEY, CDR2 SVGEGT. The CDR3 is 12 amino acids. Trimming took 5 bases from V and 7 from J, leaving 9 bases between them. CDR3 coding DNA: TGTGCCAGCAGTCGGACTCAGAATGAGCAGTTCCTC. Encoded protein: CASSRTQNEQFL.

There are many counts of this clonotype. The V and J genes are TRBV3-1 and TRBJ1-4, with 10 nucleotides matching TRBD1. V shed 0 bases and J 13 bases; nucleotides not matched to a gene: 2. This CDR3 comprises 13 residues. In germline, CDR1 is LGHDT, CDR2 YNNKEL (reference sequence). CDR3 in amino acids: CASSQEGQGLLFF. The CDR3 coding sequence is TGTGCCAGCAGCCAAGAGGGACAGGGGTTACTGTTTTTT.

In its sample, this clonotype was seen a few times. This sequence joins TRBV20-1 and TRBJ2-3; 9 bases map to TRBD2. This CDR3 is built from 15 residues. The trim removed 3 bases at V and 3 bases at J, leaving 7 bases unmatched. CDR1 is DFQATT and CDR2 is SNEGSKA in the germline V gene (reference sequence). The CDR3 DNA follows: TGCAGTGCTAGCGTACCGGGACTAGCAACAGATACGCAGTATTTT. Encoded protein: CSASVPGLATDTQYF.

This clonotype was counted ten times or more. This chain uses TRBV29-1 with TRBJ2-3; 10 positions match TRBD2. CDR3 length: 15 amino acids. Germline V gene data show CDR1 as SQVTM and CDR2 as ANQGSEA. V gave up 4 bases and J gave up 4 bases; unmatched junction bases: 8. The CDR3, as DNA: TGCAGCGTTGTCCTAAGCGGGAGGGCCCCAGATACGCAGTATTTT. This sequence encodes CSVVLSGRAPDTQYF.

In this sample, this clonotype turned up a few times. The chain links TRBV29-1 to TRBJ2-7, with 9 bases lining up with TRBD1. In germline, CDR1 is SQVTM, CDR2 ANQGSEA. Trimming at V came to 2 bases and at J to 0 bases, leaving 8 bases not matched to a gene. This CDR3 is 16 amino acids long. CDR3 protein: CSVEFPSTGGSYEQYF. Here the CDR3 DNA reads TGCAGCGTTGAATTCCCGTCGACAGGGGGCTCCTACGAGCAGTACTTC.

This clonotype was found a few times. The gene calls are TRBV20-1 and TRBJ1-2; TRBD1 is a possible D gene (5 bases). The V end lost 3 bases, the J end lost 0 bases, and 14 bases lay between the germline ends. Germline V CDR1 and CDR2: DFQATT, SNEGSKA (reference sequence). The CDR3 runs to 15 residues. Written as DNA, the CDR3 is TGCAGTGCTAGCCCGGGACGGACGACTAACTATGGCTACACCTTC. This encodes CSASPGRTTNYGYTF.

The CDR3 coding sequence is TGTGCCAGCAGTTTAGGGGGGGCCCAGTACTTC. It codes for CASSLGGAQYF. The rearrangement joins TRBV27 to TRBJ2-5, with 7 bases aligning to TRBD2. V shed 2 bases and J 9 bases; nucleotides not matched to a gene: 0. The CDR3 spans 11 residues. Germline V gene data show CDR1 as MNHEY and CDR2 as SMNVEV (reference sequence).

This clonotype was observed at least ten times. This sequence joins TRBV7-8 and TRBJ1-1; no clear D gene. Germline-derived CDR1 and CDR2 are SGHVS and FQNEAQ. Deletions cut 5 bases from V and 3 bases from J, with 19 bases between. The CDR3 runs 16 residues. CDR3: CASSVSRMDVYTEAFF. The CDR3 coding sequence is TGTGCCAGCAGCGTTAGCCGGATGGACGTGTACACTGAAGCTTTCTTT.

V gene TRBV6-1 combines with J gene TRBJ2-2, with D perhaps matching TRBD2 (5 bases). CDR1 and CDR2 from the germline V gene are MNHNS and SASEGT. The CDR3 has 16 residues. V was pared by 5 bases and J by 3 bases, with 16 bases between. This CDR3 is CASSSNYRGYTGELFF. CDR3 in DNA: TGTGCCAGCAGTTCTAACTACCGAGGGTACACCGGGGAGCTGTTTTTT.

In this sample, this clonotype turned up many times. CDR3 DNA sequence: TGTGCCAGCTCACCACCTACCCTTGGGGAGACCCAGTACTTC. Encoded protein: CASSPPTLGETQYF. The genes are TRBV18 and TRBJ2-5; D gene uncertain. The CDR3 spans 14 residues. Trimming took 0 bases from V and 5 from J, leaving 10 bases between them. Germline assignment: CDR1 KGHSH and CDR2 LQKENI.

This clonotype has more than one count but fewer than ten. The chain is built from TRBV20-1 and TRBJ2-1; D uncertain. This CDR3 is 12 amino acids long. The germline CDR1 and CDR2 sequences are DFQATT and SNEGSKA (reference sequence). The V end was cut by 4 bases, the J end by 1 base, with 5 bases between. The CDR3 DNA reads TGCAGTGCTACGACATCCTACAATGAGCAGTTCTTC. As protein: CSATTSYNEQFF.

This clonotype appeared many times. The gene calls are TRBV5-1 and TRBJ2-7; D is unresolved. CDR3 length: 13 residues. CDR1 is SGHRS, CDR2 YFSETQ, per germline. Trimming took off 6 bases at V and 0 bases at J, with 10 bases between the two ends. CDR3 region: CASNEGPSYEQYF. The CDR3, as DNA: TGCGCCAGCAACGAAGGGCCCTCCTACGAGCAGTACTTC.

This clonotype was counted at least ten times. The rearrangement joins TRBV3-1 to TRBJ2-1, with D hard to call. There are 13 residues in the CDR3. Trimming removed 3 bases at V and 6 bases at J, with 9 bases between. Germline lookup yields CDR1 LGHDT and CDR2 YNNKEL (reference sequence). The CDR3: CASSHTASNEQFF. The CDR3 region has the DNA TGTGCCAGCAGCCACACAGCTTCCAATGAGCAGTTCTTC.

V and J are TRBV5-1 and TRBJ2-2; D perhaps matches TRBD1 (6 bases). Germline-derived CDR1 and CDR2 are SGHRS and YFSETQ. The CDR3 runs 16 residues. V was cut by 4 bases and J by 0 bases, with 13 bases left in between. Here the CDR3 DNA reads TGCGCCAGCAGCGCAGGGACAAACGCGAACACCGGGGAGCTGTTTTTT. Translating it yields CASSAGTNANTGELFF.

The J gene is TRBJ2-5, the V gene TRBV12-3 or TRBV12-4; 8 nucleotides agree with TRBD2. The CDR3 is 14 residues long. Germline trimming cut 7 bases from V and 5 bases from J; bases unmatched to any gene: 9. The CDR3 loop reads CASTSSGGEETQYF. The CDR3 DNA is TGTGCCAGCACGTCCTCGGGAGGGGAGGAGACCCAGTACTTC.

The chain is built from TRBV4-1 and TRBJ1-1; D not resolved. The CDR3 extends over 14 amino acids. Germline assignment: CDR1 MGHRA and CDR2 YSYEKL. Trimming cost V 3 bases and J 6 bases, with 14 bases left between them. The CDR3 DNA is TGCGCCAGCAGCCACCTCCTCGCCGGGCCTGAAGCTTTCTTT. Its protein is CASSHLLAGPEAFF.

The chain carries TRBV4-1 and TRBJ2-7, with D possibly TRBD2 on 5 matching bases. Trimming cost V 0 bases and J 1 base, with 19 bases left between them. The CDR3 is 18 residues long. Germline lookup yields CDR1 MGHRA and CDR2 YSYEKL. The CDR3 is CASSQEPAGWERSYEQYF. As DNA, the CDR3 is TGCGCCAGCAGCCAAGAACCCGCCGGGTGGGAGAGGTCCTACGAGCAGTACTTC.

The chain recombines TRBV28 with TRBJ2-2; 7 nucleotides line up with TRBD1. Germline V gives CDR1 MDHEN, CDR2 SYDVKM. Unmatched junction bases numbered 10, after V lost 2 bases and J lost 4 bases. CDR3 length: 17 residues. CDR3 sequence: CASSLVLTGVGTGELFF. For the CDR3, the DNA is TGTGCCAGCAGTTTAGTCCTCACAGGGGTTGGCACCGGGGAGCTGTTTTTT.

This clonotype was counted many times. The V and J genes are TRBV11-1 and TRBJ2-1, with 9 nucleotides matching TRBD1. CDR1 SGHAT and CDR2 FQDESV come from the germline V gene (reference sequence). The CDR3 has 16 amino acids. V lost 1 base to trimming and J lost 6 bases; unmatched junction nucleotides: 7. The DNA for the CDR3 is TGTGCCAGCAGCTTAGACAGGGGGCATCCAGGCAATGAGCAGTTCTTC. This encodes CASSLDRGHPGNEQFF.